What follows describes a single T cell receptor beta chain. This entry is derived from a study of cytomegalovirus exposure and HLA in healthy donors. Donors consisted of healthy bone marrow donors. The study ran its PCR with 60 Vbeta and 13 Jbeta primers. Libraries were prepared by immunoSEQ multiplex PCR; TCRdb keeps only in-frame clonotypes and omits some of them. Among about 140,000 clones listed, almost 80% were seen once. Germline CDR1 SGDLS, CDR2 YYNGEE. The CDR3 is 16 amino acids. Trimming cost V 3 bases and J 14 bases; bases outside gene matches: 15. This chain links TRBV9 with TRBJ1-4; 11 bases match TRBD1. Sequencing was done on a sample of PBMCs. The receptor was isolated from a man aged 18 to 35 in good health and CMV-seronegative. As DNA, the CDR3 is TGTGCCAGCAGCGCCTCCGGGACAGGGGGAAGAGAAAGCCTGTTTTTT. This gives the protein CASSASGTGGRESLFF.